This TCR beta chain was recorded in a study of vaccination effects on CD4 cells after COVID-19. Data came from immunoSEQ multiplex PCR; TCRdb stores just in-frame clones and leaves some out. The table shows about 40,000 clones, with roughly 66% occurring only once. Antigen-specific CD4+ T cells were expanded (with viral peptide pools) by the ViraFEST assay ahead of sequencing. The authors isolated CD4+ T cells after around nine days of culture. The person had PCR-confirmed SARS-CoV-2 infection between March and December 2020. In regard to this clone: Its matching antigen is unknown.

This TCR was sampled from a human donor who had a prior SARS-CoV-2 infection. Source: CD4+ T cells from PBMCs cultured with a peptide pool, taken before COVID-19 vaccination.

The CDR3 here is CASSIIQGAEAFF. For the CDR3, the DNA is TGTGCCAGTAGTATCATACAGGGGGCTGAAGCTTTCTTT. V gene TRBV19 combines with J gene TRBJ1-1; 8 nucleotides agree with TRBD1. CDR3 size: 13 residues. The V gene end was trimmed by 3 bases and the J gene end by 6 bases; junction bases not matched to a gene: 3. Germline V CDR1 and CDR2: LNHDA, SQIVND (reference sequence).